The rows below give T cell receptor beta chains drawn from one sample of a study of T cells in Graves' hyperthyroidism and ophthalmopathy. TCRdb called the multiplex PCR reads again in MiXCR, with one record for every CDR3 protein. Of roughly 570,000 distinct CDR3 sequences in the sample, under 60% are singletons; the top ten hold roughly 8.2%. What was sequenced was peripheral blood or thyroid tissue (not recorded which). The receptors stem from a young woman with Graves' hyperthyroidism. Both conserved end residues are trimmed from each CDR3.

J | length | V | CDR3
TRBJ2-7 | 11 | TRBV20-1 | SALPGTASPRY
. | 14 | TRBV9 | ASSVVGMDAGHPQF
TRBJ2-7 | 13 | TRBV3-1 | ASSQRGTGTYEQY
TRBJ1-5 | 13 | TRBV7-8 | ASSLTGPGNQPQH
TRBJ1-6 | 15 | TRBV15 | ATSRDRQAGRNSPLH
TRBJ1-5 | 14 | TRBV24-1 | ATSGAGTEGNQPQH
TRBJ2-2 | 13 | TRBV7-9 | ASSPREQGTGELF
TRBJ2-5 | 14 | TRBV11-2 | ASSLDRGLGKETQY
TRBJ2-7 | 9 | TRBV20-1 | SARPRTEVC
TRBJ1-4 | 15 | TRBV7-9 | ASSLRLAGGNNEKLF
TRBJ2-3 | 16 | TRBV5-4 | ASSLYDLASGRPDTQY
TRBJ2-2 | 15 | TRBV9 | ASSVAGTSGFTGELF
TRBJ1-5 | 10 | TRBV7-9 | ASSFTNQPQH
TRBJ1-1 | 11 | TRBV7-9 | ASSDRKNTEAF
TRBJ2-7 | 15 | TRBV24-1 | ATSETGLAGGSYEQY
TRBJ2-3 | 12 | TRBV2 | AIPRDNGVDTQY
TRBJ1-1 | 9 | TRBV29-1 | SSSGGPEAF
TRBJ2-2 | 15 | TRBV9 | ASSASTSGLKAGELF
TRBJ2-7 | 11 | TRBV29-1 | SVAGTGNYEQY
TRBJ2-5 | 10 | TRBV7-9 | ASSAPLGTQY
TRBJ1-6 | 12 | TRBV5-1 | ASSLVGSESPLH
TRBJ1-6 | 14 | TRBV7-9 | ASTKQGLGHNSPLH
TRBJ2-6 | 11 | TRBV5-4 | ASKVFEANVLT
TRBJ1-4 | 12 | TRBV12-3/TRBV12-4 | ASSPNTGGEKLF
TRBJ2-7 | 14 | TRBV11-3 | ASSSLAGGGTYEQY
TRBJ2-7 | 14 | TRBV10-3 | AITDRTVGNDYEQY
TRBJ1-6 | 11 | TRBV15 | ATSRVGTGDLH
TRBJ2-7 | 13 | TRBV20-1 | SARDGEKFAYEQY
TRBJ2-5 | 11 | TRBV2 | ASGQGGEETQY
TRBJ2-5 | 16 | TRBV7-2 | ASSLPTSGRARQETQY
TRBJ2-5 | 10 | TRBV10-3 | AISGYMGTQY
TRBJ1-6 | 13 | TRBV4-1 | ASTRRVIENSPLH
TRBJ1-1 | 11 | TRBV19 | ASSMGMNTEAF
TRBJ1-6 | 12 | TRBV9 | ASSVWTINSPLH
TRBJ2-5 | 15 | TRBV10-2 | ASTEEAASGAEGTQY
TRBJ2-7 | 12 | TRBV5-4 | ASSPETDPYEQY
TRBJ2-1 | 10 | TRBV11-3 | ASSGRRNEQF
TRBJ2-7 | 13 | TRBV7-9 | ASSKQGTGTYEQY
TRBJ1-6 | 17 | TRBV11-2 | ASRIAASGGFAYNSPLH
TRBJ1-4 | 11 | TRBV12-3/TRBV12-4 | ASSHRWDEKLF
TRBJ2-5 | 12 | TRBV7-2 | ASSLVGANQPQY
TRBJ1-3 | 15 | TRBV12-3/TRBV12-4 | ASSARVGQSSGNTIY
TRBJ2-7 | 14 | TRBV5-8 | ASSLWPRGKLYEQY
TRBJ2-5 | 11 | TRBV29-1 | SLVVGVQETQY
TRBJ2-5 | 13 | TRBV7-9 | ASSRLLGNGETQY
TRBJ1-5 | 13 | TRBV7-2 | ASSLGQTSNQPQH
TRBJ2-7 | 12 | TRBV30 | AWRTTGGTYEQY
TRBJ1-2 | 12 | TRBV29-1 | SATKGRANYGYT
TRBJ2-7 | 12 | TRBV29-1 | SVVLDRVGDEQY
TRBJ2-7 | 13 | TRBV15 | ATSIGQVSSYEQY
TRBJ1-3 | 13 | TRBV14 | ASSQGVLGGNTIY
TRBJ1-1 | 10 | TRBV29-1 | SVEEYGPEAF
TRBJ1-5 | 14 | TRBV7-7 | ASSETSGISNQPQH